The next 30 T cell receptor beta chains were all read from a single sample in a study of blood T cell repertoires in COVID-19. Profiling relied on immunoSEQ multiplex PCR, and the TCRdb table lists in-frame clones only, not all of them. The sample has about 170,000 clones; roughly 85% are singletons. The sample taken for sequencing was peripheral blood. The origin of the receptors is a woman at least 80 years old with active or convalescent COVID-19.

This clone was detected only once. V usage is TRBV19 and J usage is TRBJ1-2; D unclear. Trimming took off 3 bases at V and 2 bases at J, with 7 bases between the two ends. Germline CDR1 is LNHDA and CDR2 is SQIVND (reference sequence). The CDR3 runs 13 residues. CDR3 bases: TGTGCCAGTAGTATTAGAGGGAACTATGGCTACACCTTC. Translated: CASSIRGNYGYTF.

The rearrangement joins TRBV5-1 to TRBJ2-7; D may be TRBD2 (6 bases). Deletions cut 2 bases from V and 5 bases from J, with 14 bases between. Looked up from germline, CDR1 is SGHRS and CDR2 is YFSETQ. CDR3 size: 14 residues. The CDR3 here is CASSFRGRTNEQYF. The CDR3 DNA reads TGCGCCAGCAGCTTCCGGGGGAGGACGAACGAGCAGTACTTC. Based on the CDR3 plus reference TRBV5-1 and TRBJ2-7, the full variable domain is KAGVTQTPRYLIKTRGQQVTLSCSPISGHRSVSWYQQTPGQGLQFLFEYFSETQRNKGNFPGRFSGRQFSNSRSEMNVSTLELGDSALYLCASSFRGRTNEQYFGPGTRLTVT.

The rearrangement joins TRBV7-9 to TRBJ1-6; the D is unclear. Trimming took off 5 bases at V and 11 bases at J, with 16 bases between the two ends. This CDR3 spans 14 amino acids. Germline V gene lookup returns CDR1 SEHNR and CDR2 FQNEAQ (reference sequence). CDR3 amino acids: CASSKDEWGAPLHF. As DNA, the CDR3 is TGTGCCAGCAGCAAGGACGAATGGGGAGCACCCCTCCACTTT.

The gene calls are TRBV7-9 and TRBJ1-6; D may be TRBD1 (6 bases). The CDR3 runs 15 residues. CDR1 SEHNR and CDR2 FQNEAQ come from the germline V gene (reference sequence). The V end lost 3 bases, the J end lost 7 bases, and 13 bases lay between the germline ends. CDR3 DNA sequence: TGTGCCAGCAGCTTGGTCGCAGGGGTGAATTCACCCCTCCACTTT. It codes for CASSLVAGVNSPLHF.

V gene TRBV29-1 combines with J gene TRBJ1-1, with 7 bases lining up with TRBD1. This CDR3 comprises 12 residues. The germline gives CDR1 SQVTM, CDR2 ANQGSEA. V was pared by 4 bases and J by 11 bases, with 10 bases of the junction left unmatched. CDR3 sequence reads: CSVAQGGDLAFF. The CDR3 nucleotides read TGCAGCGTTGCGCAGGGGGGTGATCTTGCTTTCTTT.

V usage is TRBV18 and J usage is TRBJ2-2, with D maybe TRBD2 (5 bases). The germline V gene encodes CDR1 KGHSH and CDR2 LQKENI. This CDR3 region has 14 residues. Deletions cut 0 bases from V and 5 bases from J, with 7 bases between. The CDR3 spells CASSPPGRTGELFF. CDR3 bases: TGTGCCAGCTCACCACCGGGGAGAACCGGGGAGCTGTTTTTT. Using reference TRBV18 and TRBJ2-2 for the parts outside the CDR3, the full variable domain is NAGVMQNPRHLVRRRGQEARLRCSPMKGHSHVYWYRQLPEEGLKFMVYLQKENIIDESGMPKERFSAEFPKEGPSILRIQQVVRGDSAAYFCASSPPGRTGELFFGEGSRLTVL.

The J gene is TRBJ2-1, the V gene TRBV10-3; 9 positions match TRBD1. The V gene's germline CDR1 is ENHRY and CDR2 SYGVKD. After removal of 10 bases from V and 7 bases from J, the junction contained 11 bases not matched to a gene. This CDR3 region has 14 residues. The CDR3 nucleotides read TGTGCCACGTCGGGACAGGGAACAGGGAATGAGCAGTTCTTC. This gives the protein CATSGQGTGNEQFF.

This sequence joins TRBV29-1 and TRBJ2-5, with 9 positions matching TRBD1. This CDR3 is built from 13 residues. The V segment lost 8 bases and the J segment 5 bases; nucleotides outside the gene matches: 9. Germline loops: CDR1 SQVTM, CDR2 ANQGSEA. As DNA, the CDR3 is TGCAGCACTGTGGACAGGGGTGGGGAGACCCAGTACTTC. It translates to CSTVDRGGETQYF.

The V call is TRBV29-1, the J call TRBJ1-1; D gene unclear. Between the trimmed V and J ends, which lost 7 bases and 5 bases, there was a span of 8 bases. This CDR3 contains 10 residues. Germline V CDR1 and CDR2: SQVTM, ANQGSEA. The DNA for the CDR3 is TGCAGCGCAATAGTGACTGAAGCTTTCTTT. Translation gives CSAIVTEAFF.

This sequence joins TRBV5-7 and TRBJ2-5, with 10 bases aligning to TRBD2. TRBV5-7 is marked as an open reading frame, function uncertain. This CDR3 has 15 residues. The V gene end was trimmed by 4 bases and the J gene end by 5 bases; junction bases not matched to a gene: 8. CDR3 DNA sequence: TGTGCCAGCAGCCAAGGGACTAGCGATAGGGAGACCCAGTACTTC. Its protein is CASSQGTSDRETQYF.

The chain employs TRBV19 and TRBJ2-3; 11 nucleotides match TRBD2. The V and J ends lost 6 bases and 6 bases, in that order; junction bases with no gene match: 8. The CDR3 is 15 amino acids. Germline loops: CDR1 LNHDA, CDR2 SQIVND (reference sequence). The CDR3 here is CASSLIAGGPDTQYF. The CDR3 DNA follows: TGTGCCAGTAGCCTAATAGCGGGAGGGCCCGATACGCAGTATTTT.

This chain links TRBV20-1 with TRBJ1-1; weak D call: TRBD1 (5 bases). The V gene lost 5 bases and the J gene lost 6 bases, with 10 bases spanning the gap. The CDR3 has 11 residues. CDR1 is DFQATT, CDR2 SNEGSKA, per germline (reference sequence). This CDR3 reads CSAWGGAEAFF. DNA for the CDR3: TGCAGTGCTTGGGGGGGGGCTGAAGCTTTCTTT.

Here the CDR3 DNA reads TGCGCCAGCAGCCAAAGGGGCGAGAGCTCCTACGAGCAGTACTTC. It yields the protein CASSQRGESSYEQYF. V and J are TRBV4-1 and TRBJ2-7, with TRBD1 as a possible D gene (5 bases). CDR1 is MGHRA and CDR2 is YSYEKL in the germline V gene. This CDR3 is 15 amino acids long. Trimming removed 2 bases from V and 0 bases from J, with 11 bases in between.

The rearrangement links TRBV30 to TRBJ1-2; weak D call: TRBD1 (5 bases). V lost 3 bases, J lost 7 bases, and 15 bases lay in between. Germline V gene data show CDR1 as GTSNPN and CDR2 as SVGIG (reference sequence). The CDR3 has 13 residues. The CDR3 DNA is TGTGCCTGGAGGACGGCAGGGTGGGGTGGCTACACCTTC. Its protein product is CAWRTAGWGGYTF. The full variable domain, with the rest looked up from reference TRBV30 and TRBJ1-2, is SQTIHQWPATLVQPVGSPLSLECTVEGTSNPNLYWYRQAAGRGLQLLFYSVGIGQISSEVPQNLSASRPQDRQFILSSKKLLLSDSGFYLCAWRTAGWGGYTFGSGTRLTVV.

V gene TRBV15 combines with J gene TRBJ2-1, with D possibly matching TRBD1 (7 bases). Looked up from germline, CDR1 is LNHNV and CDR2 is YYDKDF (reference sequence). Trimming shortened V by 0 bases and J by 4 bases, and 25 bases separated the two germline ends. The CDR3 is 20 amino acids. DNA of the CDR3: TGTGCCACCAGCAGAGATCTTGCCTACGACCAGGGGGGTCATTACAATGAGCAGTTCTTC. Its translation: CATSRDLAYDQGGHYNEQFF.

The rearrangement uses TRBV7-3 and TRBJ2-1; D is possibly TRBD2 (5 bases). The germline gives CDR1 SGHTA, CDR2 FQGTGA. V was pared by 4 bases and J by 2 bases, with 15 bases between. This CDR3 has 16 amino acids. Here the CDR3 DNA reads TGTGCCAGCAGCTCATCAAACCCGGGGACCTACAATGAGCAGTTCTTC. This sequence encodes CASSSSNPGTYNEQFF.

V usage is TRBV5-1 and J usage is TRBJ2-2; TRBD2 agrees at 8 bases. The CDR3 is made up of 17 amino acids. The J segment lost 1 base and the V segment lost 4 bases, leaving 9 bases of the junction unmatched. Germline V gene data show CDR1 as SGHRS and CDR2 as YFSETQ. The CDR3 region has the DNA TGCGCCAGCAGCCAATCCATTAGCGGGAAGAACACCGGGGAGCTGTTTTTT. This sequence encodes CASSQSISGKNTGELFF.

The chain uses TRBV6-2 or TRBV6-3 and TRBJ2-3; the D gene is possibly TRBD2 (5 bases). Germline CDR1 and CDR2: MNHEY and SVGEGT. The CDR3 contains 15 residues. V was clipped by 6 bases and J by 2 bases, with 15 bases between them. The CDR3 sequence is CASSSLREPTDTQYF. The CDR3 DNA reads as TGTGCCAGCAGCAGCCTGAGGGAACCCACAGATACGCAGTATTTT.

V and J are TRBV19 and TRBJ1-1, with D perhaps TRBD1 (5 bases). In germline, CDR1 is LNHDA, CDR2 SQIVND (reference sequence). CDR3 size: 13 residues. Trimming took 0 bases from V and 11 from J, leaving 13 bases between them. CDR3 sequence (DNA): TGTGCCAGTAGTATAGACAGGGTCTCAGACGCTTTCTTT. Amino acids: CASSIDRVSDAFF.

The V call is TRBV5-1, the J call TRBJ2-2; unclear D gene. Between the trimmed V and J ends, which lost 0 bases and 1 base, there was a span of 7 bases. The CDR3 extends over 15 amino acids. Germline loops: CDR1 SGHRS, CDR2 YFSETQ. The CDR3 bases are TGCGCCAGCAGCTTGGGTTCGTGGAACACCGGGGAGCTGTTTTTT. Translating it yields CASSLGSWNTGELFF.

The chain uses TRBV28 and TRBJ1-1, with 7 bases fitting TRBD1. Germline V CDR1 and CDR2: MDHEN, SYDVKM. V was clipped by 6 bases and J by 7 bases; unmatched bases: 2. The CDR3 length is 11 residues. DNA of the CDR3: TGTGCCAGCAGAAGGGACAGTGAAGCTTTCTTT. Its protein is CASRRDSEAFF.

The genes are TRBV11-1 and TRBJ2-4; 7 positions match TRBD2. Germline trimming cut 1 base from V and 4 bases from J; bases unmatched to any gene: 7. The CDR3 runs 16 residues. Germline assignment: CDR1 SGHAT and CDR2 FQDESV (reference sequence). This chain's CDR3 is CASSLVAPRGKNIQYF. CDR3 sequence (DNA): TGTGCCAGCAGCTTAGTGGCTCCGCGGGGGAAAAACATTCAGTACTTC.

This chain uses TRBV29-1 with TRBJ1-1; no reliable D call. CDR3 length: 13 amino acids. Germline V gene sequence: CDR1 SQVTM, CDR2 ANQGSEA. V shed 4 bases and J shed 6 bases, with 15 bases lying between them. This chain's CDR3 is CSVGLGVGAEAFF. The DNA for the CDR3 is TGCAGCGTTGGGTTGGGTGTCGGAGCTGAAGCTTTCTTT.

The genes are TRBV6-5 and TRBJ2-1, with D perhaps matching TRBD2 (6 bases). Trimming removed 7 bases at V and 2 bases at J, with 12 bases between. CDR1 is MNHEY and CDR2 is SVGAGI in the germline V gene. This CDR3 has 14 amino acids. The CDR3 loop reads CASTGGPPYNEQFF. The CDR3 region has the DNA TGTGCCAGCACCGGAGGGCCCCCCTACAATGAGCAGTTCTTC.

CDR3 coding DNA: TGCGCCAGCAGCGTACAGGGGGACAATGAGCAGTTCTTC. Amino acids: CASSVQGDNEQFF. This chain uses TRBV5-1 with TRBJ2-1; TRBD1 agrees at 8 bases. The CDR3 loop spans 13 amino acids. Trimming cost V 4 bases and J 5 bases; bases outside gene matches: 2. CDR1 is SGHRS and CDR2 is YFSETQ in the germline V gene.

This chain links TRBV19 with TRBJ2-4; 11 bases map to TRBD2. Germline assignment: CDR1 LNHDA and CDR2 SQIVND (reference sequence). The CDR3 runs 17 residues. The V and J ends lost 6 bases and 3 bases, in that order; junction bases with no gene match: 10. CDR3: CASRISGRVSDKNIQYF. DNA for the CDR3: TGTGCCAGTAGGATTAGCGGGAGGGTGAGTGACAAAAACATTCAGTACTTC.

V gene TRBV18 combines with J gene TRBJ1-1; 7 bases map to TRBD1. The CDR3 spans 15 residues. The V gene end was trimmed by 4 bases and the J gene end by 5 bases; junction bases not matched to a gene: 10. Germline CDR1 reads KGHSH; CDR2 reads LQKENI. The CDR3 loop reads CASSLSRGTSTEAFF. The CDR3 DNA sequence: TGTGCCAGCTCACTTTCCAGGGGGACGAGTACTGAAGCTTTCTTT.

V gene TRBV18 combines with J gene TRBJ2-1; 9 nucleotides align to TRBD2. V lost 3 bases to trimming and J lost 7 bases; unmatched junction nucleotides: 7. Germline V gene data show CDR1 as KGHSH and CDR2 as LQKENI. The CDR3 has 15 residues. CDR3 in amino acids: CASSPSSGSVNEQFF. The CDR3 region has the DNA TGTGCCAGCTCACCTAGTAGCGGGAGTGTGAATGAGCAGTTCTTC. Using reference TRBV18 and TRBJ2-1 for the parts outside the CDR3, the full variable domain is NAGVMQNPRHLVRRRGQEARLRCSPMKGHSHVYWYRQLPEEGLKFMVYLQKENIIDESGMPKERFSAEFPKEGPSILRIQQVVRGDSAAYFCASSPSSGSVNEQFFGPGTRLTVL.

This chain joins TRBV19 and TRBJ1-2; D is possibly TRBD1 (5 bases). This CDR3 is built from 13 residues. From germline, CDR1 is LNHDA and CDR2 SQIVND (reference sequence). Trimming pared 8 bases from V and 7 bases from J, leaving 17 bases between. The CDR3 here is CASAQGRGGGYTF. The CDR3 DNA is TGTGCCAGTGCCCAAGGAAGGGGTGGTGGCTACACCTTC.

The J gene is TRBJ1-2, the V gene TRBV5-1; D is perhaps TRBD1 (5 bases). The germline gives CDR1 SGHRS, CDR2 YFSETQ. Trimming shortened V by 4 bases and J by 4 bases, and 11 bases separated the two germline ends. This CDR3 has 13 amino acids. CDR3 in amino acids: CASSAAQGYGYTF. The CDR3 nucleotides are TGCGCCAGCAGCGCGGCGCAGGGCTATGGCTACACCTTC. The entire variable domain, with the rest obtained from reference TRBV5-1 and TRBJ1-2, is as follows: KAGVTQTPRYLIKTRGQQVTLSCSPISGHRSVSWYQQTPGQGLQFLFEYFSETQRNKGNFPGRFSGRQFSNSRSEMNVSTLELGDSALYLCASSAAQGYGYTFGSGTRLTVV.